This T cell receptor beta chain is drawn from a study of OX40 agonist ivuxolimab in advanced cancers. About the research overall: Every 2 weeks, patients got intravenous ivuxolimab at one of six dose levels (0.01-10 mg/kg). Aged about 20 to 85 with a mean of approximately 60 years, they were less than 90% male. Study outcomes and limitations: Relatively little clonal expansion, among the lowest observed, appeared in partial responders at 0.1-3.0 mg/kg.

Only in-frame clones appear in the TCRdb table, and some are missing; sequencing was by immunoSEQ multiplex PCR. The table shows under 70,000 clones, with approximately 84% occurring only once. Researchers took blood at baseline, on cycle 4 day 1, and on cycle 7 day 1. The germline V gene has CDR1 LNHDA and CDR2 SQIVND (reference sequence). The length of the CDR3 is 12 residues. J was trimmed by 8 bases and V by 6 bases; bases with no gene match: 5. For this clone: The antigen remains unidentified.

Sequenced material: CD4+ or CD8+ T cells sorted from blood, taken in a trial of the OX40 agonist ivuxolimab. The rearrangement joins TRBV19 to TRBJ1-2, with 8 bases matching TRBD1. The receptor comes from an adult with an advanced solid tumor such as melanoma, head and neck, liver or kidney cancer. The CDR3 protein is CASRTGGSGYTF. As DNA, the CDR3 is TGTGCCAGTAGAACAGGGGGAAGCGGCTACACCTTC. Combining the CDR3 with reference TRBV19 and TRBJ1-2 gives the whole variable domain DGGITQSPKYLFRKEGQNVTLSCEQNLNHDAMYWYRQDPGQGLRLIYYSQIVNDFQKGDIAEGYSVSREKKESFPLTVTSAQKNPTAFYLCASRTGGSGYTFGSGTRLTVV.